This T cell receptor (beta chain) came from a study of shared clonotypes between healthy human individuals. The study, taken as a whole, reports: It was only blood that was sampled, and tissue repertoires likely differ.

TCRdb's table, derived via immunoSEQ multiplex PCR, lists solely in-frame clones and lacks some. Of around 500,000 clones detected, over 60% appear once; the ten largest clones hold around 13%. About this clone: Its antigen is undetermined.

There are 15 residues in the CDR3. CDR1 is MGHDK and CDR2 is SYGVNS in the germline V gene. V was shortened by 4 bases and J by 0 bases, with 12 bases between the two germline ends. The sequence came from a woman aged 40 to 50 in good health. Some clones in this sample may be carry-over from other donors' samples. The sample was PBMCs. J is TRBJ2-5 and V is TRBV25-1; a weak D match, TRBD1 (5 bases). The CDR3 DNA is TGTGCCAGCAGTGTGGACACCTGGTACCAAGAGACCCAGTACTTC. Amino acid sequence: CASSVDTWYQETQYF.